The clone carrying this T cell receptor (delta chain) occurred a few times. Its antigen is unidentified. TCRdb's protein for this DNA is that of a much larger clone and differs from the translation at residue 16, likely a read error; the protein shown is the DNA translation. Flow sorting of PBMC yielded separate Vgamma9/Vdelta2+ and Vdelta2-negative gammadelta T cell populations for bulk repertoire analysis. The sample belongs to a study of γδ T cells in repeated Plasmodium falciparum infection. The overall study: Malian gammadelta TCRs were studied during no-transmission periods and across acute malaria episodes.

TCRdb reanalysed the multiplex PCR reads with CATT. Of 85,000 to 95,000 delta-chain clones listed, almost 1.5% are singletons. General observations from the study: Vgamma9/Vdelta2+ T cells showed a stable polyclonal repertoire with shared TCRgamma sequences. Vdelta2-negative gammadelta repertoires, largely Vdelta1+, seemingly showed infection-driven waves of new clonal selection.

The CDR3 covers 21 residues. Germline V gives CDR1 TSWWSYY, CDR2 QGS. Deletions cut 1 base from V and 4 bases from J, with 31 bases between. Sequencing input: gamma-delta T cells from blood. This chain links TRDV1 with TRDJ1; maybe TRDD2 (9 bases). No J gene is reported in TCRdb; it was inferred here by comparing the DNA with germline. The clonotype was recovered from a pool of human donors (malaria-infected and uninfected, not separated). The chain's CDR3 is CALGERPFLQYWGDYIDKLIF. The DNA of the CDR3 is TGTGCTCTTGGGGAACGGCCCTTCCTACAATACTGGGGGGATTACATCGATAAACTCATCTTT.